These 24 T cell receptor beta chains came from one sample sequenced in a study of T cells after yellow fever vaccination. TCRdb processed the 5' RACE reads anew with MiXCR; each CDR3 protein has one entry. The sample contains roughly 63,000 distinct CDR3 sequences, 7.4% of which appear only once. Material: CD8+ T cells sorted from PBMCs, obtained 15 days after the yellow fever booster vaccination. The receptors were gathered from a man in his thirties or forties who received the YFV17D yellow fever vaccine.

This clonotype was counted between two and nine times. This chain links TRBV4-3 with TRBJ2-7; D could derive from TRBD1 or TRBD2 (7 bases each). The V and J ends lost 3 bases and 3 bases respectively, with 15 bases between them. The CDR3 sequence is 15 residues long. Germline assignment: CDR1 LGHNA and CDR2 YSLEER. CDR3 DNA: TGCGCCAGCAGCCAGCAGGGGGGGGGAGTCTACGAGCAGTACTTC. Its translation: CASSQQGGGVYEQYF.

The V and J genes are TRBV20-1 and TRBJ2-4; D is unclear. Trimming took off 5 bases at V and 0 bases at J, with 17 bases between the two ends. CDR3 length: 16 residues. Germline loops: CDR1 DFQATT, CDR2 SNEGSKA (reference sequence). The DNA for the CDR3 is TGCAGTGCTGAACCCACTCCCCCCCTAGCCAAAAACATTCAGTACTTC. It codes for CSAEPTPPLAKNIQYF.

On this clonotype: This sequence may be a read error, since a much larger clone differs from it by one base. This sequence joins TRBV13 and TRBJ2-1, with 8 bases that match TRBD2. Germline CDR1 is PRHDT and CDR2 is FYEKMQ (reference sequence). The CDR3 runs to 16 residues. V shed 5 bases, J shed 5 bases, and the junction held 11 bases outside the gene matches. CDR3 amino acids: CASSNDGTRSHNEQFF. Here the CDR3 DNA reads TGTGCCAGCAGCAACGACGGGACTAGGTCCCACAATGAGCAGTTCTTC.

This clonotype was found many times. This sequence joins TRBV29-1 and TRBJ1-3, with D hard to call. The germline CDR1 and CDR2 sequences are SQVTM and ANQGSEA. V shed 5 bases and J shed 2 bases, with 25 bases lying between them. The CDR3 length is 18 residues. CDR3 bases: TGCAGCGTTTCGCCAATTGAACCTTGGACGGATACTGGAAACACCATATATTTT. This translates into CSVSPIEPWTDTGNTIYF.

Comment on this clonotype: This clone may be a read error of a much larger clone one base away. Lacking the conserved final phenylalanine or tryptophan, this CDR3 likely reflects a read error. This chain links TRBV7-2 with TRBJ2-3; D is undetermined. The CDR3 is 15 amino acids. The germline V and J ends were trimmed by 1 base and 0 bases, with 8 bases remaining between them. Germline CDR1 is SGHTA and CDR2 is FQGNSA. The CDR3 loop is CASSLVGTSTDTQYL. The CDR3 DNA sequence: TGTGCCAGCAGCTTAGTTGGCACTAGCACAGATACGCAGTATCTT.

The J gene is TRBJ1-2, the V gene TRBV5-5; D is unclear. Trimming removed 0 bases from V and 0 bases from J, with 9 bases in between. The germline V gene encodes CDR1 SGHKS and CDR2 YYEKEE (reference sequence). CDR3 length: 15 residues. The CDR3 bases are TGTGCCAGCAGCTTGGAAGACGTTGCTAACTATGGCTACACCTTC. Translation: CASSLEDVANYGYTF.

This clonotype was recorded at least ten times. V and J are TRBV29-1 and TRBJ2-7, with D unresolved. The length of the CDR3 is 11 residues. Germline V gene lookup returns CDR1 SQVTM and CDR2 ANQGSEA. Trimming left V 4 bases short and J 7 bases short, with 11 bases between. The DNA for the CDR3 is TGCAGCGTTGTGTGGGGTGGTGAGCAGTACTTC. Protein: CSVVWGGEQYF.

This clonotype was counted ten times or more. This rearrangement joins TRBV5-1 to TRBJ2-6; no definite D call. CDR1 is SGHRS, CDR2 YFSETQ, per germline. This CDR3 has 15 amino acids. Deletions cut 1 base from V and 0 bases from J, with 5 bases between. The CDR3 coding sequence is TGCGCCAGCAGCTTGATCAGCTCTGGGGCCAACGTCCTGACTTTC. Protein sequence: CASSLISSGANVLTF.

This clonotype was recorded many times. This chain links TRBV30 with TRBJ2-1; 7 nucleotides align to TRBD2. CDR3 size: 14 residues. The trim removed 5 bases at V and 5 bases at J, leaving 9 bases unmatched. CDR1 and CDR2 from the germline V gene are GTSNPN and SVGIG (reference sequence). CDR3 DNA: TGTGCCTGGGAGCTAGCGGAGGGTGACAATGAGCAGTTCTTC. As protein: CAWELAEGDNEQFF.

This clonotype was seen at least ten times. The rearrangement uses TRBV4-3 and TRBJ1-1, with TRBD1 identical over 7 bases. Germline V gives CDR1 LGHNA, CDR2 YSLEER. The J segment lost 6 bases and the V segment lost 3 bases, leaving 4 bases of the junction unmatched. This CDR3 region has 13 residues. The CDR3 region has the DNA TGCGCCAGCAGCCATTATCAGGGGGCTGAAGCTTTCTTT. It is translated as CASSHYQGAEAFF.

In its sample, this clonotype was seen a few times. V usage is TRBV6-4 and J usage is TRBJ1-2, with unresolved D. Per germline, CDR1 MRHNA and CDR2 SNTAGT. Trimming shortened V by 0 bases and J by 5 bases, and 19 bases separated the two germline ends. CDR3 length equals 17 residues. CDR3 protein: CASSDSINVIAHYGYTF. DNA for the CDR3: TGTGCCAGCAGTGACTCGATAAATGTGATAGCCCATTATGGCTACACCTTC.

The chain combines TRBV2 with TRBJ2-5, with 9 bases fitting TRBD2. CDR1 SNHLY and CDR2 FYNNEI come from the germline V gene. Germline trimming cut 0 bases from V and 5 bases from J; bases unmatched to any gene: 7. The length of the CDR3 is 16 residues. The CDR3 nucleotides are TGTGCCAGCAGTGAAGCGCTCGGGACTAGCTACGAGACCCAGTACTTC. It encodes CASSEALGTSYETQYF.

This clonotype was detected ten times or more. V usage is TRBV29-1 and J usage is TRBJ2-1, with 9 bases aligning to TRBD2. Trimming cost V 7 bases and J 9 bases; bases outside gene matches: 13. Germline loops: CDR1 SQVTM, CDR2 ANQGSEA. The CDR3 has 14 residues. The CDR3 loop reads CSEFSGSGMGEQFF. For the CDR3, the DNA is TGCAGCGAATTTAGCGGGAGCGGAATGGGTGAGCAGTTCTTC.

Comments on this clonotype: This may arise from a read error, as a much more abundant clone is one base away. The chain has TRBV4-1 and TRBJ2-5, with 7 bases that match TRBD1. CDR3 size: 15 residues. Germline V CDR1 and CDR2: MGHRA, YSYEKL. The CDR3 reads CASSTKQGNHETQYF. Here the CDR3 DNA reads TGCGCCAGCAGCACCAAACAGGGGAACCATGAGACCCAGTACTTC.

This clonotype has a count of ten or more. CDR3 residues: CASRGGLSHEQYF. The CDR3 nucleotides are TGTGCCAGCAGGGGGGGACTTTCCCACGAGCAGTACTTC. The chain employs TRBV27 and TRBJ2-7; maybe TRBD2 (6 bases). Trimming removed 6 bases at V and 5 bases at J, with 14 bases between. The CDR3 extends over 13 amino acids. Germline values: CDR1 MNHEY, CDR2 SMNVEV (reference sequence).

The V and J genes are TRBV4-3 and TRBJ1-1; D remains unclear. Looked up from germline, CDR1 is LGHNA and CDR2 is YSLEER. This CDR3 is built from 15 residues. V was cut by 0 bases and J by 4 bases, with 12 bases left in between. CDR3 bases: TGCGCCAGCAGCCAAGAGAACACATTCGGCACTGAAGCTTTCTTT. This encodes CASSQENTFGTEAFF.

Comments on this clonotype: This clone may be a read error of a much larger clone one base away. The CDR3 DNA is TGTGCCAGCAGCCAAGTGTGGGGACTAGCGAGGTCCGGGGAGCTGTTTTTT. It specifies CASSQVWGLARSGELFF. The chain uses TRBV4-2 and TRBJ2-2, with 10 bases aligning to TRBD2. Germline V gives CDR1 LGHNA, CDR2 YNFKEQ. The CDR3 covers 17 residues. After removal of 1 base from V and 6 bases from J, the junction contained 8 bases not matched to a gene.

This clonotype came up many times. Its ends do not fully match the called genes, so a read error is possible. The rearrangement joins TRBV25-1 to TRBJ1-5; D call uncertain. CDR3 length equals 13 residues. The germline V gene has CDR1 MGHDK and CDR2 SYGVNS. CDR3 in amino acids: CASSSGSNQRQHF. CDR3 DNA sequence: TGTGCCAGCAGTTCGGGGAGCAATCAGCGCCAGCATTTT.

The rearrangement links TRBV6-2 or TRBV6-3 to TRBJ2-5; 9 nucleotides agree with TRBD1. In germline, CDR1 is MNHEY, CDR2 SVGEGT. The junction had 9 bases not matched to a gene; V was cut back by 6 bases and J by 4 bases. The CDR3 has 15 amino acids. As DNA, the CDR3 is TGTGCCAGCAGCAAACAGGGACAGGGTATAGAGACCCAGTACTTC. It is translated as CASSKQGQGIETQYF.

At least ten counts were recorded for this clonotype. The chain combines TRBV2 with TRBJ2-7; D is unresolved. This CDR3 spans 11 amino acids. CDR1 and CDR2 (germline): SNHLY, FYNNEI. Between the trimmed V and J ends, which lost 2 bases and 4 bases, there was a span of 3 bases. CDR3 DNA sequence: TGTGCCAGCAGTGAAACGTACGAGCAGTACTTC. It codes for CASSETYEQYF.

The gene calls are TRBV5-4 and TRBJ2-1; D is perhaps TRBD1 (5 bases). The CDR3 is 14 residues long. Germline V gene sequence: CDR1 SGHNT, CDR2 YYREEE (reference sequence). The V and J ends lost 0 bases and 8 bases respectively, with 12 bases between them. The CDR3 nucleotides are TGTGCCAGCAGCTTGGTTCAGGGTGGCGATGAGCAGTTCTTC. Its translation is CASSLVQGGDEQFF.

This clonotype has ten or more counts. The gene calls are TRBV9 and TRBJ2-7; the match to TRBD1 covers 8 bases. There are 14 residues in the CDR3. The germline V gene has CDR1 SGDLS and CDR2 YYNGEE. V was clipped by 3 bases and J by 4 bases; unmatched bases: 6. DNA of the CDR3: TGTGCCAGCAGCGCCCGGGACAGGAATTACGAGCAGTACTTC. It is translated as CASSARDRNYEQYF.

As concerns this clonotype: It may be a read error: a sequence one base away is much more abundant. CDR3 coding DNA: TGTGCCAGCAGCTTAGTGTTGGCTAGCGGGTGGGCTGACCCTACCTTCGGCCAGTTCTTC. This encodes CASSLVLASGWADPTFGQFF. The chain recombines TRBV7-6 with TRBJ2-1, with 8 bases fitting TRBD2. Germline CDR1 reads SGHVS; CDR2 reads FNYEAQ. The CDR3 sequence is 20 residues long. Unmatched junction bases numbered 27, after V lost 1 base and J lost 13 bases.

This clonotype was picked up many times. CDR3 sequence reads: CASSITGYGEQYF. The CDR3 coding sequence is TGTGCCAGCAGCATTACCGGTTACGGCGAGCAGTACTTC. The chain employs TRBV27 and TRBJ2-7; D ambiguous. V lost 6 bases, J lost 6 bases, and 15 bases lay in between. Germline V gene data show CDR1 as MNHEY and CDR2 as SMNVEV (reference sequence). There are 13 residues in the CDR3.